The rows below give T cell receptor beta chains drawn from one sample of a study of glioma-infiltrating T cells. TCRdb reprocessed the multiplex PCR reads via MiXCR and lists one record per CDR3 protein. Of under 200,000 distinct CDR3 sequences in the sample, about 32% are singletons; the top ten hold just over 20%. Source material: glioma tissue, nonneoplastic brain tissue, or PBMCs (not recorded which). These receptors were taken from a human donor with low-grade glioma or glioblastoma, undergoing nonglioma brain surgery, or in good health (not recorded which). Each CDR3 is given with its conserved first and last residue. D genes are given only for firm matches. Part of the rows lack a size; the others show once, few, many or a class for expanded clones.

clone_size: many
j_call: TRBJ2-7
d_call: TRBD1
v_call: TRBV6-2/TRBV6-3
cdr3_nt: TGTGCCAGCAGTGACAGGGACCCCTACGAGCAGTACTTC
cdr3_aa: CASSDRDPYEQYF

clone_size: NA
j_call: TRBJ1-2
d_call: NA
v_call: TRBV19
cdr3_nt: TGTGCCAGTAGTATTTTAAGGTTACGAGCTAACTATGGCTACACCTTC
cdr3_aa: CASSILRLRANYGYTF

clone_size: many
j_call: TRBJ1-5
d_call: NA
v_call: TRBV20-1
cdr3_nt: TGCAGTGCTATAAGACAGTATAGCAATCAGCCCCAGCATTTT
cdr3_aa: CSAIRQYSNQPQHF

clone_size: NA
j_call: TRBJ2-7
d_call: TRBD2
v_call: TRBV19
cdr3_nt: TGTGCCAGTAGTTCCCCGGGACTAGCGTCTGAGCAGTACTTC
cdr3_aa: CASSSPGLASEQYF

clone_size: NA
j_call: TRBJ1-1
d_call: TRBD1
v_call: TRBV28
cdr3_nt: TGTGTTAGCAGCTCCGGACAGGGGAGAGGGGACACTGAAGCTTTCTTT
cdr3_aa: CVSSSGQGRGDTEAFF

clone_size: many
j_call: TRBJ2-7
d_call: TRBD1
v_call: TRBV27
cdr3_nt: TGTGCCAGCAGACCGGGACAGGGGGCAGGAGAGCAGTACTTC
cdr3_aa: CASRPGQGAGEQYF

clone_size: many
j_call: TRBJ2-1
d_call: TRBD2
v_call: TRBV27
cdr3_nt: TGTGCCAGCAGTCGGGGGACTAGCGGGAGTCTGGGCGAGCAGTTCTTC
cdr3_aa: CASSRGTSGSLGEQFF

clone_size: many
j_call: TRBJ2-7
d_call: NA
v_call: TRBV12-3/TRBV12-4
cdr3_nt: TGTGCCAGCACCGTCGCGGGGTCCCGATACGAGCAGTACTTC
cdr3_aa: CASTVAGSRYEQYF

clone_size: many
j_call: TRBJ1-1
d_call: NA
v_call: TRBV18
cdr3_nt: NA
cdr3_aa: CASSPLWETEAFF

clone_size: many
j_call: TRBJ1-1
d_call: TRBD1
v_call: TRBV19
cdr3_nt: TGTGCCAGTAGGGACAGGGGAAACACTGAAGCTTTCTTT
cdr3_aa: CASRDRGNTEAFF

clone_size: few
j_call: TRBJ2-2
d_call: TRBD2
v_call: TRBV4-1
cdr3_nt: TGCGCCAGCAGCGCCCGGACTAGCGGGAGGACCGGGGAGCTGTTTTTT
cdr3_aa: CASSARTSGRTGELFF

clone_size: many
j_call: TRBJ2-5
d_call: TRBD2
v_call: TRBV6-2/TRBV6-3
cdr3_nt: TGTGCCAGCAGTCCCGGGGGACTAGCGGGAGAGTTGGAGACCCAGTACTTC
cdr3_aa: CASSPGGLAGELETQYF

clone_size: many
j_call: TRBJ1-2
d_call: TRBD1
v_call: TRBV28
cdr3_nt: TGTGCCAGCAGTCCCGCCGGGACAGGGGACAATGGCTACACCTTC
cdr3_aa: CASSPAGTGDNGYTF

clone_size: NA
j_call: TRBJ2-7
d_call: TRBD2
v_call: TRBV27
cdr3_nt: TGTGCCAGATTAGATAGCGGGAGAGCCTCCTACGAGCAGTACTTC
cdr3_aa: CARLDSGRASYEQYF

clone_size: NA
j_call: TRBJ2-6
d_call: NA
v_call: TRBV13
cdr3_nt: TGTGCCAGCAGCGAGAGGGGGTCCCTTTACCTCTCTGGGGCCAACGTCCTGACTTTC
cdr3_aa: CASSERGSLYLSGANVLTF

clone_size: NA
j_call: TRBJ1-1
d_call: NA
v_call: TRBV7-2
cdr3_nt: TGTGCCAGCGGCATATCCATGAACACTGAAGCTTTCTTT
cdr3_aa: CASGISMNTEAFF

clone_size: many
j_call: TRBJ1-5
d_call: TRBD1
v_call: TRBV19
cdr3_nt: TGTGCCAGTAGAACGACAGGGCCTAGCAATCAGCCCCAGCATTTT
cdr3_aa: CASRTTGPSNQPQHF

clone_size: NA
j_call: TRBJ2-1
d_call: TRBD2
v_call: TRBV15
cdr3_nt: TGTGCCACCAACAGAGACCTAGCGGTCAATGAGCAGCTCTTC
cdr3_aa: CATNRDLAVNEQLF

clone_size: NA
j_call: TRBJ2-4
d_call: NA
v_call: TRBV18
cdr3_nt: TGTGCCAGCTCACCATATAACGGGCCCAAAAACATTCAGTACTTC
cdr3_aa: CASSPYNGPKNIQYF

clone_size: many
j_call: TRBJ2-7
d_call: NA
v_call: TRBV15
cdr3_nt: TGTGCCACCAGCATCCAGGGCCAGGGCGAGCAGTACTTC
cdr3_aa: CATSIQGQGEQYF

clone_size: many
j_call: TRBJ1-4
d_call: NA
v_call: TRBV3-1
cdr3_nt: TGTGCCAGCAGCCCCGGACTGTTGAGCGAAAAACTGTTTTTT
cdr3_aa: CASSPGLLSEKLFF

clone_size: many
j_call: TRBJ2-7
d_call: TRBD2
v_call: TRBV28
cdr3_nt: TGTGCCAGCAATAGCGGGAGGGTCCTCGAGCAGTACTTC
cdr3_aa: CASNSGRVLEQYF

clone_size: many
j_call: TRBJ2-1
d_call: NA
v_call: TRBV6-2/TRBV6-3
cdr3_nt: TGTGCCAGCAGTTATGGACTAAATGTCTACAATGAGCAGTTCTTC
cdr3_aa: CASSYGLNVYNEQFF

clone_size: NA
j_call: TRBJ2-7
d_call: TRBD2
v_call: TRBV4-3
cdr3_nt: TGCGCCAGCAGTCGCTCCCTAGCGGGAGAATTTCACGAGCAGTACTTC
cdr3_aa: CASSRSLAGEFHEQYF

clone_size: NA
j_call: TRBJ1-1
d_call: NA
v_call: TRBV19
cdr3_nt: TGTGCCAGTAGTATATTAGGAGGAACTGAAGCTTTCTTT
cdr3_aa: CASSILGGTEAFF

clone_size: many
j_call: TRBJ2-7
d_call: NA
v_call: TRBV6-2/TRBV6-3
cdr3_nt: TGTGCCAGCAGTTCGCGGACCCGTATCAGCTCCTACGAGCAGTACTTC
cdr3_aa: CASSSRTRISSYEQYF

clone_size: many
j_call: TRBJ1-5
d_call: NA
v_call: TRBV19
cdr3_nt: TGTGCCAGTAGTACTCGGGACACTACGTACAATCAGCCCCAGCATTTT
cdr3_aa: CASSTRDTTYNQPQHF

clone_size: NA
j_call: TRBJ1-2
d_call: TRBD1
v_call: TRBV5-1
cdr3_nt: TGCGCCAGCGGCCGAGGACAGGGTGGCTACACCTTC
cdr3_aa: CASGRGQGGYTF

clone_size: many
j_call: TRBJ1-1
d_call: NA
v_call: TRBV28
cdr3_nt: TGTGCCAGCAGTTTAGGGGCTAAAACCAACACTGAAGCTTTCTTT
cdr3_aa: CASSLGAKTNTEAFF

clone_size: many
j_call: TRBJ1-5
d_call: NA
v_call: TRBV7-2
cdr3_nt: TGTGCCAGCAGCTCCCGTCAAGATCAGCCCCAGCATTTT
cdr3_aa: CASSSRQDQPQHF

clone_size: NA
j_call: TRBJ2-3
d_call: TRBD2
v_call: TRBV18
cdr3_nt: TGTGCCAGCTCACCACAGGGGACTAGCGGGAGCACAGATACGCAGTATTTT
cdr3_aa: CASSPQGTSGSTDTQYF

clone_size: many
j_call: TRBJ1-1
d_call: NA
v_call: TRBV11-2
cdr3_nt: TGTGCCAGCAGCCCTTTCGGGACGGAGAACACTGAAGCTTTCTTT
cdr3_aa: CASSPFGTENTEAFF

clone_size: NA
j_call: TRBJ2-3
d_call: TRBD1
v_call: TRBV6-2/TRBV6-3
cdr3_nt: TGTGCCAGCAGTTTCTCTAAGCTCCAGGGGGCCAGGACAGATACGCAGTATTTT
cdr3_aa: CASSFSKLQGARTDTQYF

clone_size: many
j_call: TRBJ1-2
d_call: NA
v_call: TRBV12-3/TRBV12-4
cdr3_nt: TGTGCCAGCAGTTGGCGCAGATACACCTATGGCTACACCTTC
cdr3_aa: CASSWRRYTYGYTF

clone_size: NA
j_call: TRBJ1-1
d_call: NA
v_call: TRBV19
cdr3_nt: TGTGCCAGCACACTACAGGGAGGATGGGACACTGAAGCTTTCTTT
cdr3_aa: CASTLQGGWDTEAFF

clone_size: once
j_call: TRBJ2-7
d_call: NA
v_call: TRBV19
cdr3_nt: TGTGCCAGTAGTAGTAACGGGCTTTCCTACGAGCAGTACTTC
cdr3_aa: CASSSNGLSYEQYF

clone_size: many
j_call: TRBJ1-5
d_call: TRBD1
v_call: TRBV10-3
cdr3_nt: TGTGCCATCAGTGATTTGGACAGGGGTTTAAATCAGCCCCAGCATTTT
cdr3_aa: CAISDLDRGLNQPQHF

clone_size: NA
j_call: TRBJ2-1
d_call: NA
v_call: TRBV28
cdr3_nt: TGTGCCAGCAGCGGACTAACGGGCTCCTACAATGAGAAGTTCTTC
cdr3_aa: CASSGLTGSYNEKFF

clone_size: few
j_call: TRBJ2-1
d_call: NA
v_call: TRBV5-5
cdr3_nt: TGTGCCAGCAGCTTCGAGGGGTTTCTCTACAATGAGCAGTTCTTC
cdr3_aa: CASSFEGFLYNEQFF

clone_size: many
j_call: TRBJ2-1
d_call: TRBD2
v_call: TRBV28
cdr3_nt: TGTGCCAGCAGGTGGACTAGCGGCGATACTCACAATGAGCAGTTCTTC
cdr3_aa: CASRWTSGDTHNEQFF

clone_size: NA
j_call: TRBJ2-2
d_call: NA
v_call: TRBV6-5
cdr3_nt: TGTGCCAGCAGTTACCCCCTCCGGGCTGGCAGGGAGCTGCTTTTT
cdr3_aa: CASSYPLRAGRELLF

clone_size: many
j_call: TRBJ2-5
d_call: TRBD2
v_call: TRBV7-2
cdr3_nt: TGTGCCAGCAGCCCCCGGACTAGCGGGAGAGAGACCCAGTACTTC
cdr3_aa: CASSPRTSGRETQYF

clone_size: many
j_call: TRBJ2-1
d_call: TRBD2
v_call: TRBV7-2
cdr3_nt: TGTGCCAGCAGCTTAGAGGGGCCGGGGACTAGCGGTTACAATGAGCAGTTCTTC
cdr3_aa: CASSLEGPGTSGYNEQFF

clone_size: many
j_call: TRBJ1-2
d_call: NA
v_call: TRBV7-9
cdr3_nt: TGTGCCAGCAGCGGCGGGGGACACCACTATGGCTACACCTTC
cdr3_aa: CASSGGGHHYGYTF

clone_size: NA
j_call: TRBJ1-5
d_call: NA
v_call: TRBV12-3/TRBV12-4
cdr3_nt: TGTGCCAGCAGTTTAGCACAGGGACCCTATCAGCCCCAGCATTTT
cdr3_aa: CASSLAQGPYQPQHF

clone_size: NA
j_call: TRBJ1-1
d_call: NA
v_call: TRBV7-3
cdr3_nt: TGTGCCAGCAGCACCTCGGGGTCGGGAAACACTGAAGCTTTCTTT
cdr3_aa: CASSTSGSGNTEAFF

clone_size: many
j_call: TRBJ2-2
d_call: NA
v_call: TRBV7-6
cdr3_nt: TGTGCCAGCAGCTTAGCCTTTGGCGGGGAGCTGTTTTTT
cdr3_aa: CASSLAFGGELFF

clone_size: few
j_call: TRBJ2-5
d_call: TRBD2
v_call: TRBV12-3/TRBV12-4
cdr3_nt: TGTGCCAGCAGTTTAGGGGAGGGAGGAGAGACCCAGTACTTC
cdr3_aa: CASSLGEGGETQYF

clone_size: many
j_call: TRBJ2-1
d_call: NA
v_call: TRBV6-1
cdr3_nt: TGTGCCAGCATGGGGGATAGCGGAACCTCCTACAATGAGCAGTTCTTC
cdr3_aa: CASMGDSGTSYNEQFF

clone_size: many
j_call: TRBJ2-1
d_call: NA
v_call: TRBV7-2
cdr3_nt: TGTGCCAGCAGCTTGGACCGGGACATATACAATGAGCAGTTCTTC
cdr3_aa: CASSLDRDIYNEQFF

clone_size: NA
j_call: TRBJ2-7
d_call: NA
v_call: TRBV14
cdr3_nt: TGTGCCAGCAGCCAACGGAGCGGAGCCTACGAGCAGTACTTC
cdr3_aa: CASSQRSGAYEQYF

clone_size: NA
j_call: TRBJ2-7
d_call: NA
v_call: TRBV14
cdr3_nt: TGTGCCAGCAGCCATCCCGGGAGCTCCTACGAACAGTACTTC
cdr3_aa: CASSHPGSSYEQYF

clone_size: NA
j_call: TRBJ1-1
d_call: NA
v_call: TRBV29-1
cdr3_nt: TGCAGCGCCGACCAAAACATGAACACTGAAGCTTTCTTT
cdr3_aa: CSADQNMNTEAFF

clone_size: few
j_call: TRBJ1-1
d_call: NA
v_call: TRBV7-9
cdr3_nt: TGTGCCAGCAGCTTAGGGGGGGTGGAGAGGGGCGGGACTGAAGCTTTCTTT
cdr3_aa: CASSLGGVERGGTEAFF

clone_size: NA
j_call: TRBJ2-1
d_call: TRBD2
v_call: TRBV7-9
cdr3_nt: TGTGCCAGCAACTTAGGTACTAGCGGGATCTTAAATGATGAGCAGTTCTTC
cdr3_aa: CASNLGTSGILNDEQFF

clone_size: NA
j_call: TRBJ2-5
d_call: NA
v_call: TRBV11-1
cdr3_nt: TGTGCCAGCAGCCCCCAGGGGACAGAGACCCAGTACTTC
cdr3_aa: CASSPQGTETQYF

clone_size: many
j_call: TRBJ1-4
d_call: NA
v_call: TRBV4-1
cdr3_nt: TGCGCCAGCAGCCAAACAGGCGACTCGAAAGTTAAACTGTTTTTT
cdr3_aa: CASSQTGDSKVKLFF

clone_size: many
j_call: TRBJ2-4
d_call: TRBD2
v_call: TRBV27
cdr3_nt: TGTGCCAGCAGTTTTCTTGGGCTAGCGGGCACCAAAAACATTCAGTACTTC
cdr3_aa: CASSFLGLAGTKNIQYF